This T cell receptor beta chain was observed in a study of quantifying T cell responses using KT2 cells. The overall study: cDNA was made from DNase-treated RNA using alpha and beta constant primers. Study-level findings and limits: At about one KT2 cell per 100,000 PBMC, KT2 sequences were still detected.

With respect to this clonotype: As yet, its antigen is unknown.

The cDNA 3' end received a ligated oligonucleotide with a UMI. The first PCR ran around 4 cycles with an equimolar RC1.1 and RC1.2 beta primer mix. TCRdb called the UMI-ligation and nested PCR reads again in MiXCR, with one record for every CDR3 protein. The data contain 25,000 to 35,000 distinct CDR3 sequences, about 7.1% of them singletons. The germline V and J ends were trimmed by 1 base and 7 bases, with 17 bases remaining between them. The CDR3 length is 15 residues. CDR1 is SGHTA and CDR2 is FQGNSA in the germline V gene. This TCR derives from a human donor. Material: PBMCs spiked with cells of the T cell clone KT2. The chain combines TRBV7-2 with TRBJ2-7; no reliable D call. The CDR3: CASSLVGQLLGEQYF. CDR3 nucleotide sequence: TGTGCCAGCAGCTTAGTTGGCCAGCTCCTCGGGGAGCAGTACTTC.